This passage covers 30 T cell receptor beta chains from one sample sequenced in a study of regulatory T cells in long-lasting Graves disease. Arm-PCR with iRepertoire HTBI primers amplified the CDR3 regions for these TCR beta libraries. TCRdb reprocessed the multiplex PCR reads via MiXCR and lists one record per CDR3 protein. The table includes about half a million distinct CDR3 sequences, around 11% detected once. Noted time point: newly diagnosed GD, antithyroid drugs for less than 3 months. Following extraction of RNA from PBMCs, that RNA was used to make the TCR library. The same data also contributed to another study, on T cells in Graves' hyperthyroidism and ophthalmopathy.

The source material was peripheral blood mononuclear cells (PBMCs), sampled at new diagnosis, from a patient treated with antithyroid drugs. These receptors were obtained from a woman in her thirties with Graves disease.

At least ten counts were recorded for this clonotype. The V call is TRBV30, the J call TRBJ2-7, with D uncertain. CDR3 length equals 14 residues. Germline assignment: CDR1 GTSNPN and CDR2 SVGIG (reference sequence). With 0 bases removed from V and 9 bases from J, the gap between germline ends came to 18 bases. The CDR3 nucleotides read TGTGCCTGGAGTGTAACTATTACCGACGTTCGGCAGTACTTC. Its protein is CAWSVTITDVRQYF.

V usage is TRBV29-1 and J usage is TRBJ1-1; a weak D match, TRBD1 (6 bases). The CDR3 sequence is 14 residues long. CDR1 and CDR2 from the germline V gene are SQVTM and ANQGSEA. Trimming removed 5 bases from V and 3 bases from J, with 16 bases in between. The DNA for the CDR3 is TGCAGCGTTCGCGGGGGTGGGGGCCACACTGAAGCTTTCTTT. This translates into CSVRGGGGHTEAFF.

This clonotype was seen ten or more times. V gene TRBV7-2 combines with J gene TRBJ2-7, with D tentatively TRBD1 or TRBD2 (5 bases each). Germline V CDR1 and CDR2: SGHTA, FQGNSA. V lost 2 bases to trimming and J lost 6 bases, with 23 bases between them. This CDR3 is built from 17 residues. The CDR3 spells CASSLRFGVGAGLEQYF. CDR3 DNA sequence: TGTGCCAGCAGCTTAAGGTTTGGCGTCGGGGCCGGACTCGAGCAGTACTTC.

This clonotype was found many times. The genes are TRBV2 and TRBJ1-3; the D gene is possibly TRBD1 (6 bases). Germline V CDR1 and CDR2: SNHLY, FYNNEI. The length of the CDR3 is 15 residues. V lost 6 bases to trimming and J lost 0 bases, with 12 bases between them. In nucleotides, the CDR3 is TGTGCCAGCAGCACGGGACACCTCTCTGGAAACACCATATATTTT. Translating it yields CASSTGHLSGNTIYF.

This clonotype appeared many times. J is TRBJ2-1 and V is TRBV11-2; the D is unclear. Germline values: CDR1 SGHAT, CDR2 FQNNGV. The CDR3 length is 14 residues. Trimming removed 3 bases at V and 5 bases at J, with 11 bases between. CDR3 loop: CASSFGLQNNEQFF. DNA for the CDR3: TGTGCCAGCAGCTTTGGGTTACAGAACAATGAGCAGTTCTTC. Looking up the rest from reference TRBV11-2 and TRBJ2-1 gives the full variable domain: EAGVAQSPRYKIIEKRQSVAFWCNPISGHATLYWYQQILGQGPKLLIQFQNNGVVDDSQLPKDRFSAERLKGVDSTLKIQPAKLEDSAVYLCASSFGLQNNEQFFGPGTRLTVL.

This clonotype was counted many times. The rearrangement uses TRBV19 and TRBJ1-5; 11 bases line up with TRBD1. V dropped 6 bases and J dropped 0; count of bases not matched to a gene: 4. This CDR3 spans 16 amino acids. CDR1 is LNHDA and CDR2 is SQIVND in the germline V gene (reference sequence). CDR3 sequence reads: CASRRDRGYSNQPQHF. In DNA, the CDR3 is TGTGCCAGTAGAAGGGACAGGGGGTATAGCAATCAGCCCCAGCATTTT.

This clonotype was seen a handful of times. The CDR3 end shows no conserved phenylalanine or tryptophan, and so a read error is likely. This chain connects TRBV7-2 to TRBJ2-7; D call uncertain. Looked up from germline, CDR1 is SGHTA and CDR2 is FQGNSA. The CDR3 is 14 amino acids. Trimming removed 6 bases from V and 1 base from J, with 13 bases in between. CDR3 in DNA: TGTGCCAGCAGACAAGCCGGGTTTTCCTACGAGCAGTACCTC. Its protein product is CASRQAGFSYEQYL.

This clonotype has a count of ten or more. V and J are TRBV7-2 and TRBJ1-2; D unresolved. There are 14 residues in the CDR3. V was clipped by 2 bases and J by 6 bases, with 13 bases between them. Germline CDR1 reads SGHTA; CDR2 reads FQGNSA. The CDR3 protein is CASSLSSTRHGYTF. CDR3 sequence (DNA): TGTGCCAGCAGCTTAAGTAGTACGAGACATGGCTACACCTTC.

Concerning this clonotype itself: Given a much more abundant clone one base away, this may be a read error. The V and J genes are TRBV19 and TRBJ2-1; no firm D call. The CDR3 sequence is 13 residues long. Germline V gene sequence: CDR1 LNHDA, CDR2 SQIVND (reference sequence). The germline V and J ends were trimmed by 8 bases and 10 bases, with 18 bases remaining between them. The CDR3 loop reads CASRSSGPYEQFF. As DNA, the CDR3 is TGTGCCAGTCGCAGTAGTGGTCCCTACGAGCAGTTCTTC.

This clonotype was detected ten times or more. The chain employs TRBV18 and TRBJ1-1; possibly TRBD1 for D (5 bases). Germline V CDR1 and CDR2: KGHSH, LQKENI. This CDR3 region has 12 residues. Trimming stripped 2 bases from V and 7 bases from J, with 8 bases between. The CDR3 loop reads CASSPGAHEAFF. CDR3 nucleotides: TGTGCCAGCTCACCAGGGGCCCATGAAGCTTTCTTT. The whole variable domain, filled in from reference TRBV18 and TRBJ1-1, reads NAGVMQNPRHLVRRRGQEARLRCSPMKGHSHVYWYRQLPEEGLKFMVYLQKENIIDESGMPKERFSAEFPKEGPSILRIQQVVRGDSAAYFCASSPGAHEAFFGQGTRLTVV.

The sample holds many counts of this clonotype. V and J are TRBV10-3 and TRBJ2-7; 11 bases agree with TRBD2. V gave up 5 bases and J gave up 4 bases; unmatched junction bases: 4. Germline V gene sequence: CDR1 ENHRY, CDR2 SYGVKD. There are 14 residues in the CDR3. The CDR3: CAISPLAGEYEQYF. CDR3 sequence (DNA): TGTGCCATCAGTCCACTAGCGGGAGAATACGAGCAGTACTTC.

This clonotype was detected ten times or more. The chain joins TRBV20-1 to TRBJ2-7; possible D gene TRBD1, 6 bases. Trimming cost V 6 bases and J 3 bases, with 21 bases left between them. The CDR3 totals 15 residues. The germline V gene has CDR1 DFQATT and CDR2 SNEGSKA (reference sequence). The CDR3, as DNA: TGCAGTGCGGAAAAAGGGACATCTCCTGACTACGAGCAGTACTTC. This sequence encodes CSAEKGTSPDYEQYF.

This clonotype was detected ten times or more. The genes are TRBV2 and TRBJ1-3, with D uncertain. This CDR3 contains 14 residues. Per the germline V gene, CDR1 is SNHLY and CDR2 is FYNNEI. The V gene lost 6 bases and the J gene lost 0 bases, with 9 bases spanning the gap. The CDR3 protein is CASRRESSGNTIYF. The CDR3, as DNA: TGTGCCAGCAGAAGGGAGTCCTCTGGAAACACCATATATTTT.

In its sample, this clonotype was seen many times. Here the CDR3 reads CATSRDVGFGYTF. The CDR3 coding sequence is TGTGCCACCAGCAGAGATGTAGGGTTTGGCTACACCTTC. The gene calls are TRBV15 and TRBJ1-2; D is undetermined. This CDR3 is 13 amino acids long. Per the germline V gene, CDR1 is LNHNV and CDR2 is YYDKDF (reference sequence). Trimming took 0 bases from V and 7 from J, leaving 9 bases between them.

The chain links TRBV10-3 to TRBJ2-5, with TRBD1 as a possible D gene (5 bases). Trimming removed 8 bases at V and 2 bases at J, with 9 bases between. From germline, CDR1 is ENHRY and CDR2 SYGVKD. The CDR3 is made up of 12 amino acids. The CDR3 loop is CAIGDRQETQYF. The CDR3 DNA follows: TGTGCCATCGGAGACAGACAAGAGACCCAGTACTTC.

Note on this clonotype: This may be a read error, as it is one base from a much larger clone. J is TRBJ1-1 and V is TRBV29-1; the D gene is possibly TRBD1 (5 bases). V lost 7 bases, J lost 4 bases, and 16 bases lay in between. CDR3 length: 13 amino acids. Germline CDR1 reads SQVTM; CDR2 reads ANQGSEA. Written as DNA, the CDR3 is TGCAGCGGCTCAGGGAGCGGAGGCACTGAAGCTTTCTTT. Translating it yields CSGSGSGGTEAFF.

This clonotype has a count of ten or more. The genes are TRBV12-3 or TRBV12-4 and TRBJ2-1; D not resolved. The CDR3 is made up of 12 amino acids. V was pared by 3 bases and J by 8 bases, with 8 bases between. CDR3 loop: CASSFSGYEQFF. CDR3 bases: TGTGCCAGCAGTTTTTCGGGCTATGAGCAGTTCTTC.

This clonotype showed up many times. DNA of the CDR3: TGTGCCAGCGGACCGGGACCCACTGAAGCTTTCTTT. Translation: CASGPGPTEAFF. The chain links TRBV10-3 to TRBJ1-1; possibly TRBD1 for D (5 bases). Trimming shortened V by 10 bases and J by 4 bases, and 13 bases separated the two germline ends. Germline CDR1 is ENHRY and CDR2 is SYGVKD. The CDR3 covers 12 residues.

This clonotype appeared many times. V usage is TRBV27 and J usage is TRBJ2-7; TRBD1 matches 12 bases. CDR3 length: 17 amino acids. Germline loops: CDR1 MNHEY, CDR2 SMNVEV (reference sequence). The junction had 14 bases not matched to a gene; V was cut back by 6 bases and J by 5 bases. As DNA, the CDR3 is TGTGCCAGCAGATGGAGTGGGCCGGGACAGGGGGCCAACGAGCAGTACTTC. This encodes CASRWSGPGQGANEQYF.

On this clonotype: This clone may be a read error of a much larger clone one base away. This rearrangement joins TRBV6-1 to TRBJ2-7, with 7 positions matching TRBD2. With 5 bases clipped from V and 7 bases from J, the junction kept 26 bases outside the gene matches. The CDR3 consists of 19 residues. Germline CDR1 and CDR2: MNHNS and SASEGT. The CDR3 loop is CASSPYGGRAQQPYNEQYF. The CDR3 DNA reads TGTGCCAGCAGTCCATATGGGGGGAGGGCCCAACAACCTTACAATGAGCAGTACTTC.

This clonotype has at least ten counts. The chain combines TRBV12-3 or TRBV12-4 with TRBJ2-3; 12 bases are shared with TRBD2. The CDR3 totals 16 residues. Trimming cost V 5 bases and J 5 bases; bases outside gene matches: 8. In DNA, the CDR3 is TGTGCCAGCAGTCCTAGCGGGAGGGGCCGCGTAGATACGCAGTATTTT. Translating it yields CASSPSGRGRVDTQYF.

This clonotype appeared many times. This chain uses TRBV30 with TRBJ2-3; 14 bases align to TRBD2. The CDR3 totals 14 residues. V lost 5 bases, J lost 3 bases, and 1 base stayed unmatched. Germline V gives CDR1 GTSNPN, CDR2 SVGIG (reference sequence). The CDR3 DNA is TGTGCCTGGGGACTAGCGGGAGGTACAGATACGCAGTATTTT. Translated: CAWGLAGGTDTQYF.

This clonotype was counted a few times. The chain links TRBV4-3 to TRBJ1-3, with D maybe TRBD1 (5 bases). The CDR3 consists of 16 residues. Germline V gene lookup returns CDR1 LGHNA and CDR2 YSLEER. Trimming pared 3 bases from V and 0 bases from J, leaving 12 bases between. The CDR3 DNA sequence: TGCGCCAGCAGCCAGGAGGGGAGGGACTCTGGAAACACCATATATTTT. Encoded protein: CASSQEGRDSGNTIYF.

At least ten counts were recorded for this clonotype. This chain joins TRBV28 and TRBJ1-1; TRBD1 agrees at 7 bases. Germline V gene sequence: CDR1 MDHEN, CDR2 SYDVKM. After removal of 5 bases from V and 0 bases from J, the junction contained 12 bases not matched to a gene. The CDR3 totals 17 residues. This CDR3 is CASSVQGFLRMNTEAFF. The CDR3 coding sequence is TGTGCCAGCAGTGTACAGGGGTTCCTTAGAATGAACACTGAAGCTTTCTTT.

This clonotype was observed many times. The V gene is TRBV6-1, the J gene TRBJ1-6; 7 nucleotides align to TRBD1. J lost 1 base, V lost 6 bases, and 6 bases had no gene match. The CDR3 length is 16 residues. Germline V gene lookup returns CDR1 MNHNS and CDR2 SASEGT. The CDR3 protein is CASRQRDSSYNSPLHF. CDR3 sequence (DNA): TGTGCCAGCAGGCAAAGGGACAGTTCCTATAATTCACCCCTCCACTTT.

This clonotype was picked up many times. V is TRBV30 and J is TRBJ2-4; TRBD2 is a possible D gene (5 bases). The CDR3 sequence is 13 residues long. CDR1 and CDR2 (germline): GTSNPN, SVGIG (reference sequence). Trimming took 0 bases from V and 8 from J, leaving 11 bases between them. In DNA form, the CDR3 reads TGTGCCTGGAGTGTAAAGGCGAGGGACATTCAGTACTTC. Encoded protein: CAWSVKARDIQYF.

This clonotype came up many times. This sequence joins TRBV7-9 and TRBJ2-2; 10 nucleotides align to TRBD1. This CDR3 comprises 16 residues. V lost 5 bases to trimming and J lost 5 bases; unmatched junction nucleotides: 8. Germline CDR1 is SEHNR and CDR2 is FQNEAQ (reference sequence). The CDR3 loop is CASSPPGTGVTGELFF. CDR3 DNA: TGTGCCAGCAGCCCCCCCGGGACAGGGGTTACCGGGGAGCTGTTTTTT.

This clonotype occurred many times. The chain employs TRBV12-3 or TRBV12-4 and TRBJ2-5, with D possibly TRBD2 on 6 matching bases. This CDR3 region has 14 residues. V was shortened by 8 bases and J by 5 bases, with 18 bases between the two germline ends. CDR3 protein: CASGRNGPGETQYF. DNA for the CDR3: TGTGCCAGCGGGAGGAATGGGCCGGGTGAGACCCAGTACTTC.

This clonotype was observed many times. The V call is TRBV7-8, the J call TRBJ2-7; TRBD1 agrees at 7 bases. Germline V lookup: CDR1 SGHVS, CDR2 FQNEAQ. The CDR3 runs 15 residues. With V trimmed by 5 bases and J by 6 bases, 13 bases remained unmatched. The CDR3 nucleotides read TGTGCCAGCAGCCGTGTCGGACAGGCCTTCCGCGAGCAGTACTTC. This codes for CASSRVGQAFREQYF.

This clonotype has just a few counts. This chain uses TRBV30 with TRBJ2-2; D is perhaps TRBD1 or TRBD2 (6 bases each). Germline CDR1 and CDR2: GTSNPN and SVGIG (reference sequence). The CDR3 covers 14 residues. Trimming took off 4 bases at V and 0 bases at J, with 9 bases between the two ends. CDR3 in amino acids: CAWMRGANTGELFF. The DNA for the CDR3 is TGTGCCTGGATGAGGGGGGCGAACACCGGGGAGCTGTTTTTT.